The 6 T cell receptor beta chains listed next were all sequenced from one sample in a study of Graves' ophthalmopathy and Graves' hyperthyroidism. Amplification of the TCR beta CDR3 regions used RNA transcripts (as template). RT-PCR with HTBI primers came first, then second-round multiplex PCR. TCRdb analysed the multiplex PCR reads with MiXCR anew, one entry per CDR3 protein. The table includes 740,000 or so distinct CDR3 sequences, 35% to 50% detected once. Sequencing was performed on peripheral blood. The receptor source for this set is an adult man with Graves' ophthalmopathy.

The chain uses TRBV11-2 and TRBJ1-2; D possibly corresponds to TRBD1 (6 bases). CDR1 SGHAT and CDR2 FQNNGV come from the germline V gene. V lost 0 bases and J 13 bases, leaving 18 bases between the germline ends. This CDR3 comprises 14 residues. DNA for the CDR3: TGTGCCAGCAGCTTAGATGGGGGCGCATATAGGAGCACCTTC. Translated, it gives CASSLDGGAYRSTF. Together with reference TRBV11-2 and TRBJ1-2, the CDR3 gives the full variable domain: EAGVAQSPRYKIIEKRQSVAFWCNPISGHATLYWYQQILGQGPKLLIQFQNNGVVDDSQLPKDRFSAERLKGVDSTLKIQPAKLEDSAVYLCASSLDGGAYRSTFGSGTRLTVV.

This chain uses TRBV19 with TRBJ2-3, with unresolved D. The CDR3 consists of 16 residues. Germline V lookup: CDR1 LNHDA, CDR2 SQIVND (reference sequence). The V end lost 10 bases, the J end lost 0 bases, and 20 bases lay between the germline ends. CDR3 coding DNA: TGTGCCATCACGGCCGAAACCGCTTCTAGCACAGATACGCAGTATTTT. This encodes CAITAETASSTDTQYF. The full variable domain, rest sourced from reference TRBV19 and TRBJ2-3, is DGGITQSPKYLFRKEGQNVTLSCEQNLNHDAMYWYRQDPGQGLRLIYYSQIVNDFQKGDIAEGYSVSREKKESFPLTVTSAQKNPTAFYLCAITAETASSTDTQYFGPGTRLTVL.

This chain connects TRBV7-8 to TRBJ2-7, with D maybe TRBD1 (6 bases). The V end was cut by 1 base, the J end by 6 bases, with 13 bases between. Germline V CDR1 and CDR2: SGHVS, FQNEAQ. The CDR3 sequence is 14 residues long. The CDR3 DNA sequence: TGTGCCAGCAGCTTAGTTGAGACAGGCCTCGAGCAGTACTTC. This codes for CASSLVETGLEQYF. The complete variable domain, with remaining parts taken from reference TRBV7-8 and TRBJ2-7, reads GAGVSQSPRYKVAKRGQDVALRCDPISGHVSLFWYQQALGQGPEFLTYFQNEAQLDKSGLPSDRFFAERPEGSVSTLKIQRTQQEDSAVYLCASSLVETGLEQYFGPGTRLTVT.

This sequence joins TRBV4-1 and TRBJ2-3; 12 bases match TRBD2. The germline V gene has CDR1 MGHRA and CDR2 YSYEKL. Trimming cost V 7 bases and J 6 bases; bases outside gene matches: 2. The CDR3 has 13 amino acids. The CDR3 DNA reads as TGCGCCAGCAAGCTAGCGGGAGGGGATACGCAGTATTTT. Translation gives CASKLAGGDTQYF.

J is TRBJ2-2 and V is TRBV7-3, with 10 bases identical to TRBD1. Looked up from germline, CDR1 is SGHTA and CDR2 is FQGTGA. The CDR3 is 15 residues long. The ends lost 3 bases at V and 4 bases at J; junction bases unmatched: 2. CDR3 nucleotide sequence: TGTGCCAGCAGCTTCCGGACAGGGGGCACCGGGGAGCTGTTTTTT. This gives the protein CASSFRTGGTGELFF.

The V call is TRBV20-1, the J call TRBJ2-5, with D possibly matching TRBD2 (6 bases). Germline CDR1 is DFQATT and CDR2 is SNEGSKA (reference sequence). The ends were cut back, 6 bases at V and 2 bases at J, with 19 bases in the middle. The CDR3 consists of 15 residues. CDR3 bases: TGCAGTGCGAGGGAAACTAGCAACTTACAAGAGACCCAGTACTTC. This gives the protein CSARETSNLQETQYF.